This TCR beta chain derives from a study of blood T cells in healthy people across ages. Donors ranged from about 6 to 95 years old and were healthy Caucasians in Russia. This clonotype turned up a few times. PCR was performed a second time for about 7 to 12 cycles using a sample-barcoded 5' primer and a J-beta primer mix. TCRdb used MiXCR to reprocess the 5' RACE reads, holding one entry per CDR3 protein. The table includes 450,000 to 700,000 distinct CDR3 sequences, about 25% detected once. The CDR3 runs to 15 residues. CDR1 KGHDR and CDR2 SFDVKD come from the germline V gene. The V end lost 1 base, the J end lost 6 bases, and 12 bases lay between the germline ends.

The sequencing sample was made of blood. The chain links TRBV24-1 to TRBJ2-1; tentatively, D is TRBD1 (5 bases). The sequence was obtained from a woman between 65 and 79 years old in good health. The CDR3 coding sequence is TGTGCCACCAGTGATTTCTCCAGGGAAGGCAATGAGCAGTTCTTC. This gives the protein CATSDFSREGNEQFF.